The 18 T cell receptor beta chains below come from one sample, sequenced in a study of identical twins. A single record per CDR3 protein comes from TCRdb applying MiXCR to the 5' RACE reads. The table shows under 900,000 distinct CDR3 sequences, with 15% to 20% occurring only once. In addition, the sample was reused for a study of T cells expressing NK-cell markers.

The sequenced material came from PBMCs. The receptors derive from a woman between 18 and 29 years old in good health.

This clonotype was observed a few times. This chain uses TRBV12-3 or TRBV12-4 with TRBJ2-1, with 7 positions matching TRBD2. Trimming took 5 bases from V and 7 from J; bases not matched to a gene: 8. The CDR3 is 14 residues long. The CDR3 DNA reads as TGTGCCAGCAGTGGTATGTCTAGCGGTAATGAGCAGTTCTTC. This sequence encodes CASSGMSSGNEQFF.

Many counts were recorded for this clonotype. The CDR3 reads CASSPGLAGFSYEQYF. Written as DNA, the CDR3 is TGTGCCAGCAGCCCCGGACTAGCGGGCTTCTCCTACGAGCAGTACTTC. The rearrangement links TRBV7-2 to TRBJ2-7, with 11 bases lining up with TRBD2. V lost 5 bases to trimming and J lost 0 bases; unmatched junction nucleotides: 6. Germline CDR1 and CDR2: SGHTA and FQGNSA. CDR3 length: 16 residues.

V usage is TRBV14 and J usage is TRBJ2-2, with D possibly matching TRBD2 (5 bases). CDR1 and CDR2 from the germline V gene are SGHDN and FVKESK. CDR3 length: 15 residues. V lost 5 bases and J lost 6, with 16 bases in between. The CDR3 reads CASSYKGSVAGELFF. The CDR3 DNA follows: TGTGCCAGCAGCTATAAAGGGAGTGTAGCCGGGGAGCTGTTTTTT.

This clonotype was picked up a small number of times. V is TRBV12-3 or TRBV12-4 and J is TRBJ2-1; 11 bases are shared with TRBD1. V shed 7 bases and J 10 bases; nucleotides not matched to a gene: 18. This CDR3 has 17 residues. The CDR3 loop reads CASTANPGTGGLEEQFF. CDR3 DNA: TGTGCCAGCACTGCGAATCCCGGGACAGGGGGGTTGGAGGAGCAGTTCTTC.

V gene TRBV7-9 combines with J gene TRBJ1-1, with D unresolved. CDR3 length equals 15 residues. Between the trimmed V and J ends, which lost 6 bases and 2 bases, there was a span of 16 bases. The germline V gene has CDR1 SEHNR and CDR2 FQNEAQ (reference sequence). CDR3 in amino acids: CASRSTAKLNTEAFF. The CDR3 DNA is TGTGCCAGCAGATCGACGGCGAAGCTAAACACTGAAGCTTTCTTT.

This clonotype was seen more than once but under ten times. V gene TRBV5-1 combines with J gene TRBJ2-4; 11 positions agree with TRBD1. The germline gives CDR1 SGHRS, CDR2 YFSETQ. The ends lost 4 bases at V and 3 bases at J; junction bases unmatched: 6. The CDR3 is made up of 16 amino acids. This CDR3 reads CASSMGGTGGKNIQYF. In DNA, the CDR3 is TGCGCCAGCAGCATGGGAGGGACAGGGGGCAAAAACATTCAGTACTTC.

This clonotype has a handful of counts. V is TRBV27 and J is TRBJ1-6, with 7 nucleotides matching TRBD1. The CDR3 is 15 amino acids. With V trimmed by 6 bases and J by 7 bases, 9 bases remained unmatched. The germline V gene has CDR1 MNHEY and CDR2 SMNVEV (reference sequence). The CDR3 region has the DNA TGTGCCAGCAGCCTCTTAGGGACAGAAAATTCACCCCTCCACTTT. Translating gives CASSLLGTENSPLHF.

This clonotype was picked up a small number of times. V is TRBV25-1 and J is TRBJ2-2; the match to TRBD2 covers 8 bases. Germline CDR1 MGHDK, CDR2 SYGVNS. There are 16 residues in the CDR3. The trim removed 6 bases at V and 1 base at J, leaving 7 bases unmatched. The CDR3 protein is CASSRSGGGNTGELFF. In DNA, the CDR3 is TGTGCCAGCAGCCGCTCGGGGGGGGGGAACACCGGGGAGCTGTTTTTT.

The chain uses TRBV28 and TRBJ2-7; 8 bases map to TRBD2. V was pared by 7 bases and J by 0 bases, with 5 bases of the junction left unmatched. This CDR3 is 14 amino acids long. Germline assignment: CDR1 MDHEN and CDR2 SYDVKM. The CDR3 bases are TGTGCCAGCAAACCAAGCGGGAGCTCCTACGAGCAGTACTTC. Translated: CASKPSGSSYEQYF.

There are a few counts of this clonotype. The chain's CDR3 is CASSPGANRGGELFF. The CDR3 region has the DNA TGCGCCAGCAGCCCGGGGGCCAATCGGGGCGGGGAGCTGTTTTTT. The chain has TRBV5-1 and TRBJ2-2; tentatively, D is TRBD1 or TRBD2 (6 bases each). V lost 4 bases to trimming and J lost 7 bases, with 17 bases between them. This CDR3 has 15 amino acids. Looked up from germline, CDR1 is SGHRS and CDR2 is YFSETQ. Variable domain in full (rest from reference TRBV5-1 and TRBJ2-2): KAGVTQTPRYLIKTRGQQVTLSCSPISGHRSVSWYQQTPGQGLQFLFEYFSETQRNKGNFPGRFSGRQFSNSRSEMNVSTLELGDSALYLCASSPGANRGGELFFGEGSRLTVL.

As DNA, the CDR3 is TGCGCCAGCAGCCTGGACAGGCCCGGTGGGGAGCAGTACTTC. Translated: CASSLDRPGGEQYF. The V call is TRBV5-1, the J call TRBJ2-7; TRBD1 matches at 7 bases. The V gene's germline CDR1 is SGHRS and CDR2 YFSETQ. After removal of 4 bases from V and 7 bases from J, the junction contained 11 bases not matched to a gene. The CDR3 covers 14 residues. Drawing the rest from reference TRBV5-1 and TRBJ2-7, the complete variable domain is KAGVTQTPRYLIKTRGQQVTLSCSPISGHRSVSWYQQTPGQGLQFLFEYFSETQRNKGNFPGRFSGRQFSNSRSEMNVSTLELGDSALYLCASSLDRPGGEQYFGPGTRLTVT.

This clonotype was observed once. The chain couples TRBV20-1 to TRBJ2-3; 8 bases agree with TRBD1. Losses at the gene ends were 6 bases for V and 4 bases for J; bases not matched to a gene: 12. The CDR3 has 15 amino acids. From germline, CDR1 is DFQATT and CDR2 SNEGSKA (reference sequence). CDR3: CSANTRGQGADTQYF. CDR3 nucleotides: TGCAGTGCCAATACCAGGGGGCAGGGGGCAGATACGCAGTATTTT.

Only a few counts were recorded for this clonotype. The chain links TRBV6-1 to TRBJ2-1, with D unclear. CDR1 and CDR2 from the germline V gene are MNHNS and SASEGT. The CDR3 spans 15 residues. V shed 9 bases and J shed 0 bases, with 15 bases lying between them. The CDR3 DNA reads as TGTGCCAGTGATAAGGACCCCAGCTCCTACAATGAGCAGTTCTTC. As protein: CASDKDPSSYNEQFF.

As DNA, the CDR3 is TGTGCCAGCAGTCCCCTTCTGAGCGGCGATGAGCAGTTCTTC. Encoded protein: CASSPLLSGDEQFF. This rearrangement joins TRBV3-1 to TRBJ2-1, with D tentatively TRBD2 (5 bases). V lost 6 bases to trimming and J lost 8 bases, with 17 bases between them. The CDR3 covers 14 residues. Germline V gene data show CDR1 as LGHDT and CDR2 as YNNKEL (reference sequence).

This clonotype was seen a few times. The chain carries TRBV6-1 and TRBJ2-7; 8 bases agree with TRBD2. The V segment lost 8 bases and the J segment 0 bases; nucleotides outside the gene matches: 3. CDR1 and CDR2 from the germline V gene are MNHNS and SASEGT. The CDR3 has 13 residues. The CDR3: CASSSGYSYEQYF. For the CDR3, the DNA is TGTGCCAGCTCTAGCGGGTACTCCTACGAGCAGTACTTC.

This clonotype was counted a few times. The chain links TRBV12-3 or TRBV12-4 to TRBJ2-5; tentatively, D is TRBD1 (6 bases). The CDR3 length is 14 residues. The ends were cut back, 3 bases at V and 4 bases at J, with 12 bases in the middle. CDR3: CASSFRGVTETQYF. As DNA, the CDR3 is TGTGCCAGCAGTTTCAGGGGAGTGACAGAGACCCAGTACTTC.

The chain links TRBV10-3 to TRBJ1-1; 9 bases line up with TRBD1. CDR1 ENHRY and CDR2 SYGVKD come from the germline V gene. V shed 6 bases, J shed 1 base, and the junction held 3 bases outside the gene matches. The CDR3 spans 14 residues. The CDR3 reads CAIRRDRENTEAFF. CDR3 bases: TGTGCCATCAGGAGGGACAGGGAGAACACTGAAGCTTTCTTT.

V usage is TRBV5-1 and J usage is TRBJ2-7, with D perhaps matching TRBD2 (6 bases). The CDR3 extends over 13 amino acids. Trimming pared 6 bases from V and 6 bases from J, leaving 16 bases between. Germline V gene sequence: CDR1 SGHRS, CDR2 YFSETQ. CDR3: CASMRGSGAEQYF. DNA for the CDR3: TGCGCCAGCATGCGGGGCTCGGGCGCCGAGCAGTACTTC.